This T cell receptor (beta chain) was recorded in a study of CD8 T cells in Susac syndrome. The CDR3 loop spans 16 amino acids. With 4 bases removed from V and 4 bases from J, the gap between germline ends came to 14 bases. From germline, CDR1 is MDHEN and CDR2 SYDVKM. When the RNA was reverse transcribed, random hexamers were used with an input of roughly 0.5 to 1 ug. immunoSEQ multiplex PCR amplified TCR beta CDR3 across 54 Vbeta, 13 Jbeta. TCRdb called the immunoSEQ multiplex PCR reads again in MiXCR, with one record for every CDR3 protein. The sample records about 150,000 distinct CDR3 sequences, approximately 93% being singletons. Sequencing of TCR beta was undertaken in CD8+ and CD4+ T cells derived from blood.

Sequenced: CD4+ T cells from PBMCs. The clonotype was recovered from a human donor in good health. V is TRBV28 and J is TRBJ2-6, with D tentatively TRBD1 (6 bases). The CDR3, as DNA: TGTGCCAGCAGTTCCCCCGGGACACTCGGGGCCAACGTCCTGACTTTC. Its protein product is CASSSPGTLGANVLTF.